This T cell receptor (beta chain) was documented in a study of Ad26.COV2.S vaccination and SARS-CoV-2 variants. On this clone: Its matching antigen is unknown.

Regarding the study as a whole: Placebo recipients had lower spike-specific TCR breadth than vaccine recipients.

Repertoires were generated with immunoSEQ multiplex PCR, while TCRdb's copy carries only in-frame clones and drops some. The data hold roughly 700,000 clones, with roughly 90% observed a single time. Regarding treatment: 15 to 20 received Ad26.COV2.S at low or high dose, single or two shots; about 5 received placebo; per-sample allocation not given. It was on day 63 after the first vaccine or placebo injection that samples were taken. The V and J ends lost 0 bases and 4 bases respectively, with 16 bases between them. Looked up from germline, CDR1 is LGHDT and CDR2 is YNNKEL (reference sequence). This CDR3 spans 17 amino acids.

This sequence joins TRBV3-1 (or the pseudogene TRBV3-2) and TRBJ1-3; D uncertain. The sequence derives from a person between 18 and 65 years old who received the Ad26.COV2.S COVID-19 vaccine or a placebo. Sample: peripheral blood, taken in a trial of Ad26.COV2.S vaccine versus placebo. CDR3 nucleotides: TGTGCCAGCAGCCAAGACCGTAGGCCAGGTCCAGGAAACACCATATATTTT. The encoded protein is CASSQDRRPGPGNTIYF.